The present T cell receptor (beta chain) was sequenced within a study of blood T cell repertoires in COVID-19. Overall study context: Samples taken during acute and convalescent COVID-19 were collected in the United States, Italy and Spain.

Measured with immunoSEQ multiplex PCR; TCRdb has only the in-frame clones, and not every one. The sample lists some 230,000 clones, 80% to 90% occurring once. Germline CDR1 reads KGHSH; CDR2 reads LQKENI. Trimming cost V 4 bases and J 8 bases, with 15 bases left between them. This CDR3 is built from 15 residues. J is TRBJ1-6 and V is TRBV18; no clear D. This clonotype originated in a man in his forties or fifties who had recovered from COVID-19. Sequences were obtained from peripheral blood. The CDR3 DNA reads TGTGCCAGCTCACTCTCAGCGGGTGGGGATTCACCCCTCCACTTT. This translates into CASSLSAGGDSPLHF.